The present TCR beta chain was sequenced within a study of CD8+ T cells in alopecia areata. The overall study: Tofacitinib therapy lasting 6 to 18 months was followed by 6 months off drug.

Treatment reported: oral pan-JAK inhibitor, 5-10 mg twice daily. This clone is a singleton in its sample. TCR sequencing used cDNA made by reverse transcription of extracted RNA. Assay used: immunoSEQ multiplex PCR; TCRdb lists only in-frame clones, some missing. Among around 270,000 clones listed, 58% were seen once. There are 14 residues in the CDR3. V gave up 0 bases and J gave up 5 bases, with 11 bases separating them. Germline loops: CDR1 SGHRS, CDR2 YFSETQ. This specimen was CD4+ T cells sorted from blood, taken at week 24, from a patient treated with tofacitinib. This sequence was found in a human donor with alopecia areata. The chain uses TRBV5-1 and TRBJ1-1; tentatively, D is TRBD1 (6 bases). The CDR3 loop is CASSLVRGRTEAFF. The DNA for the CDR3 is TGCGCCAGCAGCTTGGTCAGGGGACGAACTGAAGCTTTCTTT.